This T cell receptor (beta chain) was captured by sequencing in a study of T cell repertoires in cytomegalovirus infection. About the research overall: Selected CMV epitopes included recently identified HLA-C-restricted ones as well as well-studied HLA-B-restricted ones. Indicated by public TCR beta signatures were CMV infection and matching HLA type.

TCRdb reanalysed the reads using MiXCR and keeps one entry per CDR3 protein. Of 230,000 or so distinct CDR3 sequences in the sample, about 38% are singletons; the top ten hold over 45%. General observations from the study: Frequencies of public TCR beta families were cumulated, and this identified carriers of CMV plus the relevant HLA. It was HLA-C-restricted CMV-specific TCR beta clonotypes that dominated the response ex vivo.

Many counts were recorded for this clonotype. Its specificity is not known. Trimming removed 3 bases from V and 3 bases from J, with 11 bases in between. Germline CDR1 and CDR2: SGHTA and FQGNSA. CDR3 size: 14 residues. The receptor comes from a human donor in good health (CMV status not recorded). Some clones in this sample may be carry-over from other donors' samples. The V gene is TRBV7-2, the J gene TRBJ1-1; D not certain. Sample: CD8+ T cells from cultured PBMCs, taken from culture after CMV antigen stimulation. In DNA form, the CDR3 reads TGTGCCAGCAGCTTGTACAGAATCCACACTGAAGCTTTCTTT. Residues: CASSLYRIHTEAFF. The full variable domain, rest sourced from reference TRBV7-2 and TRBJ1-1, is GAGVSQSPSNKVTEKGKDVELRCDPISGHTALYWYRQSLGQGLEFLIYFQGNSAPDKSGLPSDRFSAERTGGSVSTLTIQRTQQEDSAVYLCASSLYRIHTEAFFGQGTRLTVV.